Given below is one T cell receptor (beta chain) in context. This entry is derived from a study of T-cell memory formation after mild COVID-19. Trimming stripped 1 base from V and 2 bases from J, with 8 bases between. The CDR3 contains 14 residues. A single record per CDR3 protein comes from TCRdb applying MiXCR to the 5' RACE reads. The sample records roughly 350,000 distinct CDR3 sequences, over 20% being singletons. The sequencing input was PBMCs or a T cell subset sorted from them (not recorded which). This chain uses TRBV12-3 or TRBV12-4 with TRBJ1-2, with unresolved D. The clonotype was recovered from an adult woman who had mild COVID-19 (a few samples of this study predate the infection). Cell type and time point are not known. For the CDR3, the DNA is TGTGCCAGCAGTTTAGGGTCACCCAACTATGGCTACACCTTC. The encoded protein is CASSLGSPNYGYTF.